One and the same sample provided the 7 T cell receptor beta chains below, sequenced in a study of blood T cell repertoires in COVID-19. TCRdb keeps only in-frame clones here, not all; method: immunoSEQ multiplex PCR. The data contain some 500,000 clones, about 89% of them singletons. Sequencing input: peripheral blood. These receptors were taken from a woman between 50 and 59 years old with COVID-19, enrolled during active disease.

The CDR3, as DNA: TGTGCCAGCTCACCAGACGAGGGGCCCCAGCATTTT. Its translation is CASSPDEGPQHF. The chain joins TRBV18 to TRBJ1-5; no clear D gene. Germline assignment: CDR1 KGHSH and CDR2 LQKENI. The CDR3 totals 12 residues. Trimming cost V 2 bases and J 9 bases, with 8 bases left between them. Full variable domain (outside the CDR3, taken from reference TRBV18 and TRBJ1-5): NAGVMQNPRHLVRRRGQEARLRCSPMKGHSHVYWYRQLPEEGLKFMVYLQKENIIDESGMPKERFSAEFPKEGPSILRIQQVVRGDSAAYFCASSPDEGPQHFGDGTRLSIL.

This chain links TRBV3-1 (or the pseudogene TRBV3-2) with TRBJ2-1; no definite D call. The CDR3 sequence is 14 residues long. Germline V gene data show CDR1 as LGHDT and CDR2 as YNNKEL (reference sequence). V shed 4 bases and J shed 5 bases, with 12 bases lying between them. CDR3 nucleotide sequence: TGTGCCAGCAGCCCCCTCGGGTCGAACAATGAGCAGTTCTTC. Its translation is CASSPLGSNNEQFF.

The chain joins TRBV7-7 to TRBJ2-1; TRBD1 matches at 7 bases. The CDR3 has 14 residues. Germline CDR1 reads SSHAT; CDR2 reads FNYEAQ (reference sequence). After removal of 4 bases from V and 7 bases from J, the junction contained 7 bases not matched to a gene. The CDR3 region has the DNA TGTGCCAGCAGCTCCCAGACAGGGTCGAATGAGCAGTTCTTC. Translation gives CASSSQTGSNEQFF.

Here the CDR3 reads CASSPWTGGNEQFF. The CDR3 nucleotides are TGTGCCAGCAGCCCGTGGACAGGGGGAAATGAGCAGTTCTTC. The chain couples TRBV7-2 to TRBJ2-1; 10 bases align to TRBD1. Trimming cost V 5 bases and J 7 bases; bases outside gene matches: 5. Germline loops: CDR1 SGHTA, CDR2 FQGNSA. The CDR3 is 14 residues long.

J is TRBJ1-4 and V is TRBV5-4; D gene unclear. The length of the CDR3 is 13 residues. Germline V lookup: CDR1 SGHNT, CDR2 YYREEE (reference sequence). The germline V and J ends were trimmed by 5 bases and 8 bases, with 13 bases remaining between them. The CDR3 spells CASSYYRGEKLFF. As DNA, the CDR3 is TGTGCCAGCAGTTATTATAGAGGGGAAAAACTGTTTTTT.

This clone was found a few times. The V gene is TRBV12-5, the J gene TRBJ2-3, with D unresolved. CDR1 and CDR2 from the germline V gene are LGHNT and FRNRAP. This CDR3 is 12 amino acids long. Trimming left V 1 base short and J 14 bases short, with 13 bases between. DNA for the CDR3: TGTGCTAGTGGTTTGGGACCCTCCTCGGGGTATTTT. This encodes CASGLGPSSGYF.

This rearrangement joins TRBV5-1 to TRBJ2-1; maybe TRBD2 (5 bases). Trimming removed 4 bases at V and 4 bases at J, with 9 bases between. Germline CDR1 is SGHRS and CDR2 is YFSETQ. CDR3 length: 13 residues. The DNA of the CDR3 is TGCGCCAGCAGCGGAGGCGGGTACAATGAGCAGTTCTTC. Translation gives CASSGGGYNEQFF.